This TCR beta chain was sequenced in a study of glioma-infiltrating T cells after dendritic cell vaccination. Overall study results and limits: Complete blood and tumor specimen sets were limited to few patients.

Per the germline V gene, CDR1 is SGHTA and CDR2 is FQGNSA. V lost 1 base to trimming and J lost 1 base; unmatched junction nucleotides: 4. The CDR3 is made up of 16 amino acids. Time point reported: after dendritic cell vaccination, including at tumor progression/relapse. Regarding this clone: Its matching antigen is unknown.

The repertoire was sequenced with immunoSEQ multiplex PCR; TCRdb's copy has only in-frame clones and lacks some. The table includes roughly 50,000 clones, over 75% detected once. V gene TRBV7-2 combines with J gene TRBJ1-2, with 9 bases matching TRBD1. The source is a human donor with glioblastoma. Sequencing used blood, obtained after dendritic cell vaccination. The CDR3 is CASSLVLGQGNYGYTF. The CDR3 DNA sequence: TGTGCCAGCAGCTTAGTTTTGGGACAGGGTAACTATGGCTACACCTTC.